The rows below give T cell receptor beta chains drawn from one sample of a study of blood T cell repertoires in COVID-19. Measured with immunoSEQ multiplex PCR; TCRdb has only the in-frame clones, and not every one. The data show 70,000 or so clones, with 70% to 90% seen just once and 3.9% held by the top ten. Sequences were obtained from peripheral blood. The receptor set was obtained from a man between 65 and 80 years old with active COVID-19. Each CDR3 is given with its conserved first and last residue. Some rows have no size entry. The others give once, few or many, or a class for an expanded clone.

j_call clone_size v_call cdr3_aa
TRBJ2-1 . TRBV7-6 CASSRTGSSSYNEQFF
TRBJ2-4 . TRBV6-1 CASSEAAGEGIQYF
TRBJ2-5 . TRBV3-1/TRBV3-2 CASSQEGRTSGREGTQYF
TRBJ1-2 . TRBV25-1 CASAGNNYGYTF
TRBJ2-5 . TRBV9 CASSRGPQETQYF
TRBJ1-5 few TRBV7-8 CASSLGTGGGQPQHF
TRBJ1-5 few TRBV3-1/TRBV3-2 CASSQEGHLNQPQHF
TRBJ2-3 . TRBV4-3 CASSPGFIGATTDTQYF
TRBJ2-7 few TRBV10-3 CATAWGLAYLGEQYF
TRBJ2-6 . TRBV30 CAASPSNSGANVLTF